A selection of T cell receptor beta chains follows, all from one sample in a study of blood T cell repertoires in COVID-19. Profiled with immunoSEQ multiplex PCR; TCRdb holds only in-frame clones, not every one. This table has a few hundred thousand clones, 86% appearing once. Sequences were obtained from peripheral blood. The receptors originated from a middle-aged man with acute or convalescent COVID-19. Both conserved end residues are part of each CDR3. A D gene is named only where the DNA matches it firmly. Clone size is stated in some rows and not others, as once, few, many or a class when expanded.

j_call v_call d_call cdr3_length clone_size cdr3_aa
TRBJ2-7 TRBV2 NA 15 NA CASSELGPSVWEQYF
TRBJ1-6 TRBV7-9 NA 15 NA CASSLAGRRNSPLHF
TRBJ1-2 TRBV6-1 NA 17 few CASSESLRAPVIYGYTF
TRBJ1-2 TRBV5-1 NA 14 NA CASSYGSGGDGYTF
TRBJ2-2 TRBV2 NA 14 few CASSGAAGAGELFF
TRBJ1-5 TRBV6-5 NA 14 NA CASRFRGAYQPQHF
TRBJ1-3 TRBV2 NA 15 NA CASSAAGDSGNTIYF
TRBJ1-2 TRBV4-1 NA 13 NA CASSQTGIRGYTF
TRBJ1-2 TRBV9 NA 16 NA CASSVATNGGNYGYTF
TRBJ2-5 TRBV27 NA 13 NA CASSPRGRETQYF
TRBJ1-1 TRBV11-2 NA 14 NA CASSLTGINTEAFF
TRBJ2-1 TRBV6-5 NA 12 once CAEASSYNEQFF
TRBJ1-2 TRBV19 NA 13 NA CASSPRGNYGYTF
TRBJ2-3 TRBV6-4 NA 16 NA CASSEGLDWFTDTQYF
TRBJ1-1 TRBV19 TRBD1 15 NA CASSFRDRGNTEAFF
TRBJ2-7 TRBV7-9 TRBD1 13 NA CASSSRQGGEQYF
TRBJ2-3 TRBV27 NA 12 NA CASSPQRDTQYF
TRBJ2-5 TRBV25-1 NA 10 once CASSRETQYF
TRBJ1-1 TRBV19 TRBD1 13 NA CASRGQGNTEAFF
TRBJ2-7 TRBV5-1 TRBD1 15 few CASSPGQGPTYEQYF
TRBJ1-3 TRBV15 NA 17 NA CATSGPGGPFSGNTIYF
TRBJ2-7 TRBV18 NA 16 NA CASSPQLVGGSYEQYF
TRBJ1-6 TRBV6-5 TRBD1 15 NA CASSRRTGGNSPLHF
TRBJ2-1 TRBV27 NA 16 NA CASPRPGGRTNNEQFF
TRBJ2-1 TRBV3-1/TRBV3-2 TRBD2 15 NA CASSQVLGGYNEQFF
TRBJ1-4 TRBV7-2 TRBD1 16 NA CASSVLRGSVGEKLFF
TRBJ1-3 TRBV19 NA 12 once CATATPGNTIYF
TRBJ2-7 TRBV14 TRBD1 12 NA CASSYRDRVKYF
TRBJ1-4 TRBV2 NA 13 few CASSELETPKLFF
TRBJ2-1 TRBV3-1/TRBV3-2 NA 14 NA CASSPGASYNEQFF